A single sample gave rise to the 30 T cell receptor beta chains below, sequenced in a study of cytomegalovirus exposure and HLA in healthy donors. The PCR had 60 Vbeta and 13 Jbeta primers. TCRdb's copy holds only in-frame clones and misses some; the assay was immunoSEQ multiplex PCR. The sample includes 150,000 or so clones, about four fifths of them seen just once. The sequenced sample consisted of PBMCs. These receptors were collected from a man younger than 35 in good health and CMV-seronegative.

The rearrangement uses TRBV7-6 and TRBJ2-2; 8 bases are shared with TRBD1. Germline V lookup: CDR1 SGHVS, CDR2 FNYEAQ. With V trimmed by 3 bases and J by 2 bases, 5 bases remained unmatched. CDR3 length: 16 residues. As DNA, the CDR3 is TGTGCCAGCAGCTTGACGTCAGGGGGCAACACCGGGGAGCTGTTTTTT. Translating it yields CASSLTSGGNTGELFF.

The chain links TRBV5-4 to TRBJ1-3, with D possibly TRBD1 on 6 matching bases. Trimming removed 0 bases at V and 2 bases at J, with 12 bases between. The CDR3 runs 16 residues. Germline assignment: CDR1 SGHNT and CDR2 YYREEE (reference sequence). In DNA, the CDR3 is TGTGCCAGCAGCTTGGAGGGGGTCAGGGCTGGAAACACCATATATTTT. Amino acid sequence: CASSLEGVRAGNTIYF.

A single count supports this clone. V usage is TRBV11-1 and J usage is TRBJ1-1; the match to TRBD1 covers 8 bases. Germline V gives CDR1 SGHAT, CDR2 FQDESV (reference sequence). The CDR3 covers 13 residues. Trimming removed 6 bases from V and 3 bases from J; junction bases left unmatched: 3. CDR3 in amino acids: CASREDRDTEAFF. The CDR3 DNA reads as TGTGCCAGCAGAGAGGACAGGGACACTGAAGCTTTCTTT.

J is TRBJ1-1 and V is TRBV7-2; D is possibly TRBD1 (5 bases). The CDR3 is 14 residues long. V was pared by 4 bases and J by 10 bases, with 19 bases between. Germline V gives CDR1 SGHTA, CDR2 FQGNSA. The CDR3 region is CASSSPFSRGGAFF. The CDR3 coding sequence is TGTGCCAGCAGCTCCCCGTTCTCCCGGGGGGGAGCTTTCTTT. Full variable domain (outside the CDR3, taken from reference TRBV7-2 and TRBJ1-1): GAGVSQSPSNKVTEKGKDVELRCDPISGHTALYWYRQSLGQGLEFLIYFQGNSAPDKSGLPSDRFSAERTGGSVSTLTIQRTQQEDSAVYLCASSSPFSRGGAFFGQGTRLTVV.

The gene calls are TRBV9 and TRBJ2-2, with unresolved D. Trimming took off 1 base at V and 4 bases at J, with 11 bases between the two ends. The CDR3 covers 15 residues. Germline V gives CDR1 SGDLS, CDR2 YYNGEE. The DNA for the CDR3 is TGTGCCAGCAGCGTACTCAGTTATCCCACCGGGGAGCTGTTTTTT. Protein product: CASSVLSYPTGELFF.

This clone was detected only a few times. The J gene is TRBJ2-7, the V gene TRBV6-1; 9 nucleotides match TRBD1. CDR3 size: 15 residues. Germline V gives CDR1 MNHNS, CDR2 SASEGT. Germline trimming cut 7 bases from V and 2 bases from J; bases unmatched to any gene: 9. The CDR3 reads CASTYGGQGTYEQYV. CDR3 nucleotide sequence: TGTGCCAGCACCTATGGGGGACAGGGAACCTACGAGCAGTACGTC.

This chain links TRBV4-2 with TRBJ1-1, with TRBD1 as a possible D gene (6 bases). Germline loops: CDR1 LGHNA, CDR2 YNFKEQ. The CDR3 loop spans 14 amino acids. V was clipped by 4 bases and J by 5 bases, with 14 bases between them. CDR3 in DNA: TGTGCCAGCAGCCTGGGGGGGGCGCGAACTGAAGCTTTCTTT. It specifies CASSLGGARTEAFF.

This clone has just a few counts. V is TRBV14 and J is TRBJ2-2; 8 bases line up with TRBD1. CDR1 is SGHDN, CDR2 FVKESK, per germline. V gave up 3 bases and J gave up 3 bases; unmatched junction bases: 6. The CDR3 runs to 16 residues. The CDR3 protein is CASSQRTGWDTGELFF. The CDR3 nucleotides are TGTGCCAGCAGCCAGAGGACAGGGTGGGACACCGGGGAGCTGTTTTTT.

This clone was detected only a few times. Sequence at one end of the junction differs from germline and may be a read error. The chain is built from TRBV11-2 and TRBJ1-2; D is perhaps TRBD1 (5 bases). This CDR3 spans 16 amino acids. Germline CDR1 and CDR2: SGHAT and FQNNGV. The CDR3 loop is CASRLAGNWASNGYTF. CDR3 coding DNA: TGTGCCAGCAGGTTAGCAGGGAATTGGGCGTCGAATGGCTACACCTTC.

The chain joins TRBV10-2 to TRBJ1-5; tentative D call: TRBD1 (5 bases). V gave up 0 bases and J gave up 1 base, with 13 bases separating them. Germline V gives CDR1 WSHSY, CDR2 SAAADI. CDR3 length equals 17 residues. CDR3 sequence reads: CASSESGVGWSNQPQHF. Written as DNA, the CDR3 is TGCGCCAGCAGTGAGTCAGGGGTGGGTTGGAGCAATCAGCCCCAGCATTTT.

V usage is TRBV7-2 and J usage is TRBJ2-1; TRBD2 aligns across 10 bases. Per the germline V gene, CDR1 is SGHTA and CDR2 is FQGNSA. CDR3 length: 15 amino acids. With V trimmed by 5 bases and J by 8 bases, 9 bases remained unmatched. CDR3 sequence: CASSPNSGGAYEQFF. In DNA form, the CDR3 reads TGTGCCAGCAGCCCTAACAGCGGGGGGGCGTATGAGCAGTTCTTC.

The chain uses TRBV6-5 and TRBJ1-2; TRBD1 might be the D (5 bases). The CDR3 covers 16 residues. Germline V gives CDR1 MNHEY, CDR2 SVGAGI. V was cut by 0 bases and J by 7 bases, with 18 bases left in between. Here the CDR3 reads CASSYSHLGGSGGYTF. For the CDR3, the DNA is TGTGCCAGCAGTTACTCGCATCTGGGGGGTAGTGGTGGCTACACCTTC.

The chain recombines TRBV5-4 with TRBJ2-7, with TRBD1 matching 10 bases. V was clipped by 4 bases and J by 3 bases; unmatched bases: 10. Germline lookup yields CDR1 SGHNT and CDR2 YYREEE (reference sequence). The CDR3 has 16 amino acids. For the CDR3, the DNA is TGTGCCAGCAGCACCTCAACCGGGACAGGGGTCTACGAGCAGTACTTC. Protein product: CASSTSTGTGVYEQYF.

A note on this clone: An end of the junction differs from the germline gene, which may be a read error. The chain combines TRBV29-1 with TRBJ2-6, with 9 bases that match TRBD1. Germline V gene data show CDR1 as SQVTM and CDR2 as ANQGSEA. This CDR3 comprises 16 residues. CDR3 nucleotides: TGCAGCGTCGTAGACACAGGGGGCGCTGGGGCCAACGGCCTGACTTTC. Amino acids: CSVVDTGGAGANGLTF. The full variable domain, rest sourced from reference TRBV29-1 and TRBJ2-6, is SAVISQKPSRDICQRGTSLTIQCQVDSQVTMMFWYRQQPGQSLTLIATANQGSEATYESGFVIDKFPISRPNLTFSTLTVSNMSPEDSSIYLCSVVDTGGAGANGLTFGAGSRLTVL.

This chain links TRBV11-2 with TRBJ2-3; the match to TRBD2 covers 12 bases. The CDR3 sequence is 19 residues long. Germline CDR1 reads SGHAT; CDR2 reads FQNNGV. The J segment lost 5 bases and the V segment lost 7 bases, leaving 19 bases of the junction unmatched. The CDR3 region is CASTPDRLAGGRGGDTQYF. The CDR3 nucleotides read TGTGCCAGCACTCCCGATCGGCTAGCGGGGGGGCGAGGGGGAGATACGCAGTATTTT.

The chain is built from TRBV7-2 and TRBJ2-1, with TRBD1 matching over 9 bases. The germline V gene has CDR1 SGHTA and CDR2 FQGNSA. This CDR3 spans 16 amino acids. Trimming removed 5 bases from V and 2 bases from J; junction bases left unmatched: 7. The CDR3 nucleotides are TGTGCCAGCAGCCCGAGGGACAGGGAGACCTACAATGAGCAGTTCTTC. It specifies CASSPRDRETYNEQFF.

The count of this clone is one. The chain recombines TRBV6-1 with TRBJ1-6, with D perhaps matching TRBD1 (6 bases). V was cut by 6 bases and J by 5 bases, with 8 bases left in between. Germline CDR1 reads MNHNS; CDR2 reads SASEGT. The CDR3 sequence is 13 residues long. CDR3 sequence reads: CASRRTDNSPLHF. Written as DNA, the CDR3 is TGTGCCAGCAGGAGGACAGATAATTCACCCCTCCACTTT.

V gene TRBV6-1 combines with J gene TRBJ1-6; TRBD1 is a possible D gene (6 bases). This CDR3 spans 15 amino acids. Trimming stripped 6 bases from V and 10 bases from J, with 19 bases between. The germline gives CDR1 MNHNS, CDR2 SASEGT. CDR3 loop: CASRPAGTRRSPLHF. DNA of the CDR3: TGTGCCAGCAGACCAGCCGGGACAAGAAGATCACCCCTCCACTTT.

The chain combines TRBV6-1 with TRBJ2-7, with D unclear. V lost 6 bases, J lost 6 bases, and 15 bases lay in between. This CDR3 spans 13 amino acids. Germline CDR1 is MNHNS and CDR2 is SASEGT. The CDR3 sequence: CASSGFTDSEQYV. CDR3 nucleotide sequence: TGTGCCAGCAGCGGATTCACAGATTCCGAGCAGTACGTC.

This clone has more than one count but fewer than ten. V gene TRBV13 combines with J gene TRBJ2-1, with D possibly being TRBD2 (6 bases). CDR3 length: 15 residues. Trimming shortened V by 5 bases and J by 5 bases, and 16 bases separated the two germline ends. CDR1 PRHDT and CDR2 FYEKMQ come from the germline V gene (reference sequence). The CDR3 reads CASSHGLLNDNEQFF. The CDR3 region has the DNA TGTGCCAGCAGCCATGGACTACTCAACGACAATGAGCAGTTCTTC.

The chain has TRBV6-5 and TRBJ1-1; TRBD1 is a possible D gene (6 bases). Germline V gene lookup returns CDR1 MNHEY and CDR2 SVGAGI. V gave up 2 bases and J gave up 0 bases, with 10 bases separating them. The CDR3 has 15 amino acids. The CDR3 sequence: CASSYKGDLNTEAFF. CDR3 coding DNA: TGTGCCAGCAGTTACAAGGGGGACCTGAACACTGAAGCTTTCTTT.

The J gene is TRBJ1-2, the V gene TRBV12-5; 9 bases agree with TRBD1. Germline V gene data show CDR1 as LGHNT and CDR2 as FRNRAP. The V gene end was trimmed by 6 bases and the J gene end by 2 bases; junction bases not matched to a gene: 13. CDR3 length: 17 residues. The CDR3, as DNA: TGTGCTAGTGGGGAAACGGGGACAGGGAGATGGAACTATGGCTACACCTTC. Translation: CASGETGTGRWNYGYTF.

V and J are TRBV5-1 and TRBJ1-2; D is uncertain. The CDR3 extends over 12 amino acids. Per germline, CDR1 SGHRS and CDR2 YFSETQ. Trimming stripped 4 bases from V and 2 bases from J, with 6 bases between. The CDR3 is CASSQENYGYTF. CDR3 sequence (DNA): TGCGCCAGCAGCCAAGAGAACTATGGCTACACCTTC. The whole variable domain, remainder taken from reference TRBV5-1 and TRBJ1-2, is KAGVTQTPRYLIKTRGQQVTLSCSPISGHRSVSWYQQTPGQGLQFLFEYFSETQRNKGNFPGRFSGRQFSNSRSEMNVSTLELGDSALYLCASSQENYGYTFGSGTRLTVV.

The V gene is TRBV2, the J gene TRBJ2-7; D not resolved. V was pared by 6 bases and J by 0 bases, with 15 bases between. The CDR3 runs 15 residues. The germline CDR1 and CDR2 sequences are SNHLY and FYNNEI. CDR3 sequence: CASRVSSHSSYEQYV. The CDR3 bases are TGTGCCAGCAGGGTTTCGAGCCACAGCTCCTACGAGCAGTACGTC.

The V call is TRBV6-1, the J call TRBJ2-6; possibly TRBD1 for D (6 bases). Germline V CDR1 and CDR2: MNHNS, SASEGT. The ends were cut back, 6 bases at V and 0 bases at J, with 9 bases in the middle. The CDR3 is made up of 15 amino acids. The CDR3 region has the DNA TGTGCCAGCAGCCCGACAGGCTCTGGGGCCAACGTCCTGACTTTC. Amino acids: CASSPTGSGANVLTF.

This chain connects TRBV28 to TRBJ2-7; no firm D call. CDR3 size: 14 residues. The ends were cut back, 6 bases at V and 0 bases at J, with 12 bases in the middle. The germline V gene encodes CDR1 MDHEN and CDR2 SYDVKM. CDR3 sequence (DNA): TGTGCCAGCAGCCTTAGCATACCCTCCTACGAGCAGTACGTC. The encoded protein is CASSLSIPSYEQYV.

The chain uses TRBV7-9 and TRBJ2-3; maybe TRBD2 (6 bases). The ends were cut back, 4 bases at V and 4 bases at J, with 12 bases in the middle. CDR1 and CDR2 from the germline V gene are SEHNR and FQNEAQ (reference sequence). This CDR3 comprises 14 residues. DNA of the CDR3: TGTGCCAGCAGCTCCCCCCGACTAGCAGATACGCAGTATTTT. Residues: CASSSPRLADTQYF.

The chain uses TRBV2 and TRBJ1-2; 10 positions match TRBD1. The CDR3 length is 14 residues. Per germline, CDR1 SNHLY and CDR2 FYNNEI. V dropped 4 bases and J dropped 5; count of bases not matched to a gene: 4. The CDR3 DNA is TGTGCCAGCAGTGCGGGACAGGGGACATATGGCTACACCTTC. Translated: CASSAGQGTYGYTF.

V usage is TRBV7-9 and J usage is TRBJ1-2; perhaps TRBD1 as D (6 bases). Trimming removed 1 base at V and 7 bases at J, with 16 bases between. The CDR3 sequence is 15 residues long. Per the germline V gene, CDR1 is SEHNR and CDR2 is FQNEAQ (reference sequence). CDR3 nucleotide sequence: TGTGCCAGCAGCTTAGGAGGGTTGGGGGGGCCTGGCTACACCTTC. Its translation: CASSLGGLGGPGYTF.

This chain joins TRBV6-4 and TRBJ2-1, with 8 bases aligning to TRBD2. Germline values: CDR1 MRHNA, CDR2 SNTAGT. Trimming took 2 bases from V and 4 from J; bases not matched to a gene: 4. This CDR3 has 15 amino acids. The CDR3 protein is CASSDRLAPYNEQFF. The CDR3, as DNA: TGTGCCAGCAGTGACCGACTAGCGCCGTACAATGAGCAGTTCTTC.